The clone carrying this TCR beta chain occurred a few times. What it recognizes is unknown. The same CDR3 is also encoded by other DNA sequences in this sample. The method was immunoSEQ multiplex PCR; TCRdb's version includes in-frame clones alone and lacks a portion of them. This table has about 2.4 million clones, roughly 93% appearing once. This entry belongs to a study of shared clonotypes between healthy human individuals. Study results and caveats: Some clonotypes were shared by all four sorted-subset donors, while others were not shared. The non-shared ones had lower generation probabilities than the shared ones. Represented genetic and exposure-history diversity was restricted by having few donors.

This CDR3 spans 11 amino acids. CDR1 DFQATT and CDR2 SNEGSKA come from the germline V gene (reference sequence). Deletions cut 2 bases from V and 2 bases from J, with 3 bases between. This chain uses TRBV20-1 with TRBJ2-5; D is undetermined. This TCR derives from a young man in good health. Some clones in this sample may be carry-over from other donors' samples. Sequencing was done on a sample of naive CD4+ T cells from PBMCs. Stated subset: CD45RA+ positively selected. DNA of the CDR3: TGCAGTGCTAGACAGCAAGAGACCCAGTACTTC. As protein: CSARQQETQYF.